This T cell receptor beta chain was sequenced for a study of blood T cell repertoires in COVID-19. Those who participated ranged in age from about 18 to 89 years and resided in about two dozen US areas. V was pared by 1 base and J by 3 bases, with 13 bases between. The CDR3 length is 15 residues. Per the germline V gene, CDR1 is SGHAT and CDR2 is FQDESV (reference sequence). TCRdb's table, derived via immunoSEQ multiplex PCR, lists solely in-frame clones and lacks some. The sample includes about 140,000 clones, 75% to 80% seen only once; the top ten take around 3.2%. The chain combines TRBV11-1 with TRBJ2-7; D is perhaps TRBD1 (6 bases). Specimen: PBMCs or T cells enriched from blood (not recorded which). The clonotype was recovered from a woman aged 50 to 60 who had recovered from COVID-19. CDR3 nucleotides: TGTGCCAGCAGCTTAGAAACCGGGACAAGCTACGAGCAGTACTTC. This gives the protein CASSLETGTSYEQYF.